What follows are 11 T cell receptor beta chains derived from one specimen sequenced in a study of CD8 T cells in Susac syndrome. The RNA, about 0.5 to 1 ug, was put through reverse transcription using random hexamers. From the immunoSEQ multiplex PCR reads, TCRdb called clonotypes with MiXCR, one entry per CDR3 protein. The sample lists just under 150,000 distinct CDR3 sequences, approximately 94% occurring once. The source material was CD4+ T cells from PBMCs. The receptors shown here come from a human donor in good health.

V usage is TRBV6-6 and J usage is TRBJ2-5; D possibly corresponds to TRBD1 (6 bases). V was shortened by 10 bases and J by 3 bases, with 18 bases between the two germline ends. The germline V gene has CDR1 MNHNY and CDR2 SVGAGI (reference sequence). The CDR3 contains 14 residues. The CDR3 region is CATQRGKSEETQYF. In DNA form, the CDR3 reads TGTGCCACCCAAAGGGGGAAAAGCGAAGAGACCCAGTACTTC.

The V gene is TRBV29-1, the J gene TRBJ2-3; a possible D gene is TRBD1 (6 bases). The CDR3 extends over 14 amino acids. The germline V and J ends were trimmed by 6 bases and 5 bases, with 18 bases remaining between them. Germline V CDR1 and CDR2: SQVTM, ANQGSEA. CDR3 in amino acids: CSVLDSRLGDTQYF. In nucleotides, the CDR3 is TGCAGCGTCTTGGACAGCAGGCTTGGAGATACGCAGTATTTT.

The chain has TRBV2 and TRBJ1-2; 7 bases agree with TRBD1. The CDR3 covers 16 residues. J gave up 1 base and V 4 bases, and 9 bases lay outside the gene matches. Germline V gives CDR1 SNHLY, CDR2 FYNNEI. CDR3 amino acids: CASSAERDSYNYGYTF. The CDR3 DNA reads TGTGCCAGCAGTGCAGAAAGGGACAGTTATAACTATGGCTACACCTTC. Together with reference TRBV2 and TRBJ1-2, the CDR3 gives the full variable domain: EPEVTQTPSHQVTQMGQEVILRCVPISNHLYFYWYRQILGQKVEFLVSFYNNEISEKSEIFDDQFSVERPDGSNFTLKIRSTKLEDSAMYFCASSAERDSYNYGYTFGSGTRLTVV.

V gene TRBV30 combines with J gene TRBJ2-5; D call uncertain. The CDR3 spans 12 residues. V was trimmed by 2 bases and J by 1 base, leaving 5 bases between them. Germline V gene lookup returns CDR1 GTSNPN and CDR2 SVGIG (reference sequence). In nucleotides, the CDR3 is TGTGCCTGGAGTAGAGGCCAAGAGACCCAGTACTTC. This codes for CAWSRGQETQYF.

In DNA, the CDR3 is TGCAGTGCTAGGACGGGGACTGCACTGTATGGCTACACCTTC. It yields the protein CSARTGTALYGYTF. The chain combines TRBV20-1 with TRBJ1-2; a possible D gene is TRBD1 (5 bases). CDR1 is DFQATT and CDR2 is SNEGSKA in the germline V gene (reference sequence). Deletions cut 3 bases from V and 5 bases from J, with 16 bases between. The CDR3 has 14 amino acids.

V usage is TRBV3-1 and J usage is TRBJ2-2; 8 nucleotides line up with TRBD1. CDR1 and CDR2 from the germline V gene are LGHDT and YNNKEL (reference sequence). With V trimmed by 6 bases and J by 5 bases, 8 bases remained unmatched. The length of the CDR3 is 15 residues. The CDR3 here is CASRQGGERTGELFF. CDR3 coding DNA: TGTGCCAGCAGACAGGGGGGAGAGAGGACCGGGGAGCTGTTTTTT. The full variable domain, its missing parts supplied by reference TRBV3-1 and TRBJ2-2, is DTAVSQTPKYLVTQMGNDKSIKCEQNLGHDTMYWYKQDSKKFLKIMFSYNNKELIINETVPNRFSPKSPDKAHLNLHINSLELGDSAVYFCASRQGGERTGELFFGEGSRLTVL.

This rearrangement joins TRBV29-1 to TRBJ2-5, with 9 bases that match TRBD1. Unmatched junction bases numbered 8, after V lost 4 bases and J lost 2 bases. The germline gives CDR1 SQVTM, CDR2 ANQGSEA. The CDR3 extends over 15 amino acids. Here the CDR3 reads CSVGQGGFSQETQYF. The CDR3 DNA is TGCAGCGTTGGACAGGGGGGATTTTCTCAAGAGACCCAGTACTTC. Drawing the rest from reference TRBV29-1 and TRBJ2-5, the complete variable domain is SAVISQKPSRDICQRGTSLTIQCQVDSQVTMMFWYRQQPGQSLTLIATANQGSEATYESGFVIDKFPISRPNLTFSTLTVSNMSPEDSSIYLCSVGQGGFSQETQYFGPGTRLLVL.

V is TRBV20-1 and J is TRBJ2-1, with 11 bases lining up with TRBD2. Germline V CDR1 and CDR2: DFQATT, SNEGSKA (reference sequence). The CDR3 consists of 13 residues. With V trimmed by 5 bases and J by 9 bases, 6 bases remained unmatched. In DNA form, the CDR3 reads TGCAGTGCTCGGCTAGCGGGAGGTGGTGAGCAGTTCTTC. Translation: CSARLAGGGEQFF.

This clonotype was observed once. The V and J genes are TRBV5-1 and TRBJ1-4; no clear D gene. CDR1 and CDR2 (germline): SGHRS, YFSETQ. Trimming removed 0 bases at V and 4 bases at J, with 10 bases between. The CDR3 sequence is 15 residues long. The DNA of the CDR3 is TGCGCCAGCAGCTTGGTACTGGGCGGTAATGAAAAACTGTTTTTT. It encodes CASSLVLGGNEKLFF. Full variable domain (outside the CDR3, taken from reference TRBV5-1 and TRBJ1-4): KAGVTQTPRYLIKTRGQQVTLSCSPISGHRSVSWYQQTPGQGLQFLFEYFSETQRNKGNFPGRFSGRQFSNSRSEMNVSTLELGDSALYLCASSLVLGGNEKLFFGSGTQLSVL.

V usage is TRBV30 and J usage is TRBJ2-7; D is perhaps TRBD2 (5 bases). CDR3 size: 14 residues. CDR1 is GTSNPN and CDR2 is SVGIG in the germline V gene (reference sequence). Between the trimmed V and J ends, which lost 4 bases and 2 bases, there was a span of 15 bases. Written as DNA, the CDR3 is TGTGCCTGGAACGAGGGATCGGGTACCTACGAGCAGTACTTC. It encodes CAWNEGSGTYEQYF.

V is TRBV15 and J is TRBJ1-2; 9 bases are shared with TRBD1. CDR3 length: 13 amino acids. Germline V gene lookup returns CDR1 LNHNV and CDR2 YYDKDF (reference sequence). Losses at the gene ends were 3 bases for V and 7 bases for J; bases not matched to a gene: 3. The CDR3 DNA reads TGTGCCACCAGCAGTAGGACAGGGGTTGGCTACACCTTC. Protein: CATSSRTGVGYTF. Using reference TRBV15 and TRBJ1-2 for the parts outside the CDR3, the full variable domain is DAMVIQNPRYQVTQFGKPVTLSCSQTLNHNVMYWYQQKSSQAPKLLFHYYDKDFNNEADTPDNFQSRRPNTSFCFLDIRSPGLGDTAMYLCATSSRTGVGYTFGSGTRLTVV.